The 32 T cell receptor beta chains reported below all come from one sample, sequenced in a study of T cell responses to AZD1222 COVID-19 vaccine. Assay: immunoSEQ multiplex PCR; the TCRdb copy retains only in-frame clones and omits some. The table has more than 70,000 clones, about nine tenths seen once. This material consisted of peripheral blood, taken 28 days after the second AZD1222 dose. These receptors were collected from an adult who received the AZD1222 COVID-19 vaccine.

This clone occurred once. CDR3 nucleotides: TGTGCCAGCTCATCCCGGGACAGGGACTACAATGAGCAGTTCTTC. This sequence encodes CASSSRDRDYNEQFF. V gene TRBV18 combines with J gene TRBJ2-1; TRBD1 matches 9 bases. The CDR3 runs 15 residues. Germline CDR1 is KGHSH and CDR2 is LQKENI. After removal of 5 bases from V and 3 bases from J, the junction contained 5 bases not matched to a gene.

The rearrangement joins TRBV23-1 to TRBJ2-2; either TRBD1 or TRBD2 may supply D (5 bases each). TRBV23-1 is marked as an open reading frame, function uncertain. Trimming took 1 base from V and 5 from J, leaving 5 bases between them. The CDR3 totals 13 residues. CDR3: CASSQWGTGELFF. CDR3 nucleotide sequence: TGCGCCAGCAGTCAATGGGGGACCGGGGAGCTGTTTTTT.

CDR3 nucleotide sequence: TGCGCCAGCAGCCAAGATTCAGGGAATAACTATGGCTACACCTTC. Encoded protein: CASSQDSGNNYGYTF. The genes are TRBV4-3 and TRBJ1-2; perhaps TRBD1 as D (5 bases). The CDR3 contains 15 residues. Per germline, CDR1 LGHNA and CDR2 YSLEER. V gave up 0 bases and J gave up 1 base, with 9 bases separating them.

This chain joins TRBV10-3 and TRBJ2-7; D is undetermined. The CDR3 spans 13 residues. Trimming removed 4 bases from V and 5 bases from J, with 12 bases in between. The germline CDR1 and CDR2 sequences are ENHRY and SYGVKD. CDR3 DNA: TGTGCCATCAGTGCGAGTCCCCGGGACGAGCAGTACTTC. Protein: CAISASPRDEQYF.

The rearrangement uses TRBV4-2 and TRBJ1-5; D unclear. The V and J ends lost 0 bases and 5 bases respectively, with 14 bases between them. The CDR3 is 16 residues long. Germline values: CDR1 LGHNA, CDR2 YNFKEQ. DNA of the CDR3: TGTGCCAGCAGCCAAGATTTCACGGGGTGGCATCAGCCCCAGCATTTT. Translating it yields CASSQDFTGWHQPQHF.

V usage is TRBV7-2 and J usage is TRBJ1-6, with D unclear. Germline-derived CDR1 and CDR2 are SGHTA and FQGNSA. Trimming stripped 1 base from V and 7 bases from J, with 11 bases between. The CDR3 extends over 15 amino acids. CDR3 DNA: TGTGCCAGCAGCTTAGTTTCGGGGATCAATTCACCCCTCCACTTT. Translating gives CASSLVSGINSPLHF.

This sequence joins TRBV5-1 and TRBJ2-1, with TRBD1 identical over 9 bases. The germline V gene encodes CDR1 SGHRS and CDR2 YFSETQ. This CDR3 region has 17 residues. The V segment lost 6 bases and the J segment 1 base; nucleotides outside the gene matches: 11. The CDR3 region has the DNA TGCGCCAGCACGTGGGGACAGGGAGGGTTATCCTACAATGAGCAGTTCTTC. It is translated as CASTWGQGGLSYNEQFF.

The V call is TRBV6-1, the J call TRBJ1-2, with D perhaps matching TRBD1 (5 bases). V was shortened by 3 bases and J by 7 bases, with 12 bases between the two germline ends. Germline-derived CDR1 and CDR2 are MNHNS and SASEGT. The CDR3 consists of 13 residues. CDR3 sequence reads: CASSDVRDGGYTF. The CDR3 region has the DNA TGTGCCAGCAGTGATGTCAGGGATGGTGGCTACACCTTC.

The CDR3 nucleotides read TGTGCCAGTACAACCTCCCTTGGACAGGGGAGTAGTCGTCCAAACACCGGGGAGCTGTTTTTT. The encoded protein is CASTTSLGQGSSRPNTGELFF. This chain joins TRBV19 and TRBJ2-2; 9 nucleotides align to TRBD1. Unmatched junction bases numbered 23, after V lost 7 bases and J lost 2 bases. CDR1 is LNHDA and CDR2 is SQIVND in the germline V gene (reference sequence). The CDR3 contains 21 residues.

This chain joins TRBV5-6 and TRBJ2-5; tentative D call: TRBD2 (6 bases). Per germline, CDR1 SGHDT and CDR2 YYEEEE. V lost 5 bases to trimming and J lost 5 bases, with 10 bases between them. The CDR3 extends over 12 amino acids. The CDR3 coding sequence is TGTGCCAGCAGGGGACTTTGGGAGACCCAGTACTTC. Its translation is CASRGLWETQYF.

This chain connects TRBV30 to TRBJ2-1; D ambiguous. The germline gives CDR1 GTSNPN, CDR2 SVGIG (reference sequence). V was trimmed by 8 bases and J by 5 bases, leaving 16 bases between them. The CDR3 contains 13 residues. CDR3 DNA: TGTGCCCGCCGGGCCCGCAGAGACAATGAGCAGTTCTTC. Protein sequence: CARRARRDNEQFF.

The rearrangement links TRBV5-1 to TRBJ1-1; the D gene is possibly TRBD1 (5 bases). Germline V gene data show CDR1 as SGHRS and CDR2 as YFSETQ. The CDR3 sequence is 14 residues long. Trimming removed 4 bases at V and 5 bases at J, with 15 bases between. The DNA of the CDR3 is TGCGCCAGCAGCCATGGGACTTACCCTACTGAAGCTTTCTTT. Protein: CASSHGTYPTEAFF.

The CDR3 is CAISVTLGQLNQPQHF. CDR3 coding DNA: TGTGCCATCAGTGTCACACTGGGGCAGCTAAATCAGCCCCAGCATTTT. This sequence joins TRBV10-3 and TRBJ1-5, with D perhaps matching TRBD1 (5 bases). V lost 4 bases and J 4 bases, leaving 17 bases between the germline ends. Germline values: CDR1 ENHRY, CDR2 SYGVKD. The CDR3 totals 16 residues.

This clone was detected only once. J is TRBJ2-7 and V is TRBV3-1 (or the pseudogene TRBV3-2); tentatively, D is TRBD1 or TRBD2 (5 bases each). Looked up from germline, CDR1 is LGHDT and CDR2 is YNNKEL (reference sequence). The CDR3 loop spans 14 amino acids. Trimming pared 2 bases from V and 2 bases from J, leaving 10 bases between. The DNA of the CDR3 is TGTGCCAGCAGCCAACGGGGCCAGACCTACGAGCAGTACTTC. Translation: CASSQRGQTYEQYF.

This chain links TRBV5-5 with TRBJ2-1; D not resolved. With 4 bases removed from V and 5 bases from J, the gap between germline ends came to 13 bases. This CDR3 comprises 14 residues. The germline CDR1 and CDR2 sequences are SGHKS and YYEKEE (reference sequence). DNA of the CDR3: TGTGCCAGCAGCCGTGTAGTCGCGGACAATGAGCAGTTCTTC. This gives the protein CASSRVVADNEQFF.

The J gene is TRBJ2-3, the V gene TRBV7-3; D ambiguous. From germline, CDR1 is SGHTA and CDR2 FQGTGA. Trimming removed 5 bases from V and 6 bases from J, with 12 bases in between. The CDR3 is made up of 13 amino acids. CDR3 bases: TGTGCCAGCAGCGGCAGTTCCCAGGATACGCAGTATTTT. Its protein is CASSGSSQDTQYF.

The sample holds one count of this clone. The chain employs TRBV6-6 and TRBJ1-2; the match to TRBD1 covers 11 bases. Germline assignment: CDR1 MNHNY and CDR2 SVGAGI (reference sequence). V lost 6 bases to trimming and J lost 8 bases; unmatched junction nucleotides: 14. This CDR3 is built from 16 residues. The CDR3, as DNA: TGTGCCAGCAGCCTAACAGGACAGGGGGCGCCTGGAGGCTACACCTTC. Protein product: CASSLTGQGAPGGYTF.

The chain links TRBV7-9 to TRBJ2-7; tentatively, D is TRBD2 (6 bases). The CDR3 extends over 16 amino acids. Germline V lookup: CDR1 SEHNR, CDR2 FQNEAQ (reference sequence). The germline V and J ends were trimmed by 6 bases and 6 bases, with 24 bases remaining between them. Here the CDR3 reads CASSWDGLLSPSEQYF. In DNA, the CDR3 is TGTGCCAGCAGTTGGGACGGACTATTATCCCCCAGCGAGCAGTACTTC.

This chain joins TRBV29-1 and TRBJ1-2; 7 nucleotides align to TRBD1. The CDR3 consists of 12 residues. Germline assignment: CDR1 SQVTM and CDR2 ANQGSEA. Germline trimming cut 7 bases from V and 4 bases from J; bases unmatched to any gene: 6. The CDR3 sequence: CSGTTGSYGYTF. The CDR3 DNA follows: TGCAGCGGAACGACAGGGAGCTATGGCTACACCTTC.

Here the CDR3 DNA reads TGTGCCAGTAGCGGCTCCGGGGCGGGTCACTATGGCTACACCTTC. Protein sequence: CASSGSGAGHYGYTF. J is TRBJ1-2 and V is TRBV19, with a possible D match to TRBD1 (5 bases). With 6 bases removed from V and 3 bases from J, the gap between germline ends came to 17 bases. Germline lookup yields CDR1 LNHDA and CDR2 SQIVND (reference sequence). This CDR3 region has 15 residues.

This clone was recorded only once. The rearrangement joins TRBV3-1 (or the pseudogene TRBV3-2) to TRBJ2-5; perhaps TRBD1 as D (6 bases). In germline, CDR1 is LGHDT, CDR2 YNNKEL (reference sequence). V lost 8 bases to trimming and J lost 2 bases, with 12 bases between them. The CDR3 runs 13 residues. CDR3: CASGNREQETQYF. CDR3 nucleotide sequence: TGTGCCAGCGGAAACAGGGAACAAGAGACCCAGTACTTC.

V usage is TRBV5-1 and J usage is TRBJ1-2; TRBD1 agrees at 8 bases. Germline trimming cut 0 bases from V and 0 bases from J; bases unmatched to any gene: 4. Germline CDR1 and CDR2: SGHRS and YFSETQ. The CDR3 loop spans 16 amino acids. CDR3 sequence reads: CASSLGDRNSNYGYTF. In nucleotides, the CDR3 is TGCGCCAGCAGCTTGGGGGACAGGAATTCTAACTATGGCTACACCTTC. The variable domain in full, completed from reference TRBV5-1 and TRBJ1-2, reads KAGVTQTPRYLIKTRGQQVTLSCSPISGHRSVSWYQQTPGQGLQFLFEYFSETQRNKGNFPGRFSGRQFSNSRSEMNVSTLELGDSALYLCASSLGDRNSNYGYTFGSGTRLTVV.

J is TRBJ2-3 and V is TRBV6-5, with D maybe TRBD2 (6 bases). The CDR3 is 15 residues long. Germline V gene sequence: CDR1 MNHEY, CDR2 SVGAGI. Deletions cut 2 bases from V and 3 bases from J, with 12 bases between. CDR3 DNA sequence: TGTGCCAGCAGTTACGAGGGGACTGTGACAGATACGCAGTATTTT. Translated, it gives CASSYEGTVTDTQYF.

The chain recombines TRBV11-3 with TRBJ2-5; D uncertain. Trimming left V 1 base short and J 7 bases short, with 10 bases between. This CDR3 spans 13 amino acids. Germline loops: CDR1 SGHNT, CDR2 YENEEA. For the CDR3, the DNA is TGTGCCAGCAGCTTAGTAAGGGAAACGACCCAGTACTTC. It is translated as CASSLVRETTQYF.

The rearrangement joins TRBV28 to TRBJ2-7, with a possible D match to TRBD1 (6 bases). V lost 7 bases and J 1 base, leaving 8 bases between the germline ends. Germline values: CDR1 MDHEN, CDR2 SYDVKM. This CDR3 is 12 amino acids long. CDR3 DNA sequence: TGTGCCAGCATAGGGGGATCCTACGAGCAGTACTTC. This codes for CASIGGSYEQYF.

The count of this clone is one. V usage is TRBV6-5 and J usage is TRBJ2-7, with 7 bases identical to TRBD2. Per germline, CDR1 MNHEY and CDR2 SVGAGI. V trimming: 2 bases; J trimming: 6 bases; junction bases outside the gene matches: 4. The CDR3 totals 13 residues. CDR3 bases: TGTGCCAGCAGTTACGCGGGGGTGAGCGAGCAGTACTTC. Translated, it gives CASSYAGVSEQYF.

The genes are TRBV7-9 and TRBJ2-7; D is perhaps TRBD2 (6 bases). Germline V gene sequence: CDR1 SEHNR, CDR2 FQNEAQ (reference sequence). The CDR3 is 17 amino acids. The V end lost 5 bases, the J end lost 0 bases, and 20 bases lay between the germline ends. CDR3: CASSALSSVGPSYEQYF. The DNA of the CDR3 is TGTGCCAGCAGCGCGCTATCTAGCGTAGGGCCCTCCTACGAGCAGTACTTC.

The chain is built from TRBV5-1 and TRBJ2-3; 9 nucleotides match TRBD2. Trimming took 1 base from V and 6 from J; bases not matched to a gene: 0. The length of the CDR3 is 13 residues. The germline V gene encodes CDR1 SGHRS and CDR2 YFSETQ. The CDR3 here is CASSLTSGDTQYF. CDR3 DNA: TGCGCCAGCAGCTTGACTAGCGGGGATACGCAGTATTTT.

This chain uses TRBV7-2 with TRBJ2-1; 10 nucleotides agree with TRBD2. The CDR3 is made up of 19 amino acids. V was clipped by 3 bases and J by 3 bases; unmatched bases: 14. Germline V gene data show CDR1 as SGHTA and CDR2 as FQGNSA. The CDR3 coding sequence is TGTGCCAGCAGCTTGGTGCCTGGCCTACCTAGCGGGAGCTACAATGAGCAGTTCTTC. This codes for CASSLVPGLPSGSYNEQFF.

The chain carries TRBV9 and TRBJ2-7, with TRBD1 identical over 7 bases. Germline V gene sequence: CDR1 SGDLS, CDR2 YYNGEE. The CDR3 consists of 16 residues. The J segment lost 2 bases and the V segment lost 4 bases, leaving 12 bases of the junction unmatched. CDR3 nucleotide sequence: TGTGCCAGCAGCCCCTCCACAGGGGACCCAGCCTACGAGCAGTACTTC. Translating it yields CASSPSTGDPAYEQYF.

The chain joins TRBV9 to TRBJ1-2, with D unclear. The CDR3 spans 15 residues. V dropped 0 bases and J dropped 8 bases, with 17 bases sitting between them. Germline CDR1 and CDR2: SGDLS and YYNGEE. The CDR3 loop is CASSVASTNTEGYTF. The CDR3 nucleotides read TGTGCCAGCAGCGTAGCTTCAACTAACACGGAGGGCTACACCTTC.

The chain uses TRBV6-4 and TRBJ1-2; D is perhaps TRBD1 (5 bases). V lost 0 bases and J lost 8, with 10 bases in between. The CDR3 is 13 residues long. Germline V gives CDR1 MRHNA, CDR2 SNTAGT. The CDR3 DNA is TGTGCCAGCAGTGACTCGGCGGGACGGGGCTACACCTTC. Translated: CASSDSAGRGYTF.